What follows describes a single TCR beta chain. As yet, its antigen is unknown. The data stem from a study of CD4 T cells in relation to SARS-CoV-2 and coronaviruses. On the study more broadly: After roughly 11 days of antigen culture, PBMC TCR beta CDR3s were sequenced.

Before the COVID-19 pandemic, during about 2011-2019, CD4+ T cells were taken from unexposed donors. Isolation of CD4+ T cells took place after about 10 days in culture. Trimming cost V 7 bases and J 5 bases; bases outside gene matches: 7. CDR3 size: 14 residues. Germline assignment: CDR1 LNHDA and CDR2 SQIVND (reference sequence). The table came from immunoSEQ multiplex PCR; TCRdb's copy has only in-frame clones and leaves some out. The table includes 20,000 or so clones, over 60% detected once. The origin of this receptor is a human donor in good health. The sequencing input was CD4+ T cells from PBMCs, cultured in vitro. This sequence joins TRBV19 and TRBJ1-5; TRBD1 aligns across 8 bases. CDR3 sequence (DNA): TGTGCCAGTACTCCGGGACAGGCCGATCAGCCCCAGCATTTT. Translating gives CASTPGQADQPQHF.